This record concerns one T cell receptor beta chain sequence. Its specificity is unknown. This record comes from a study of Tregs in tolerant kidney transplant recipients. Looking at the study overall: CD4+CD25+CD127- cells came from roughly 3-day belatacept mixed lymphocyte reactions, some with approximately five-day graft donor restimulation.

General study findings and limits: No direct test of biological reproducibility was done here. Activated donor B cell expansion appeared to reveal the most relevant donor-specific TCRbeta repertoire. Few patients were studied, so findings need validation in larger groups.

TCRdb's copy holds only in-frame clones and misses some; the assay was immunoSEQ multiplex PCR. The repertoire includes about 31,000 clones, 82% of them detected once, and around 2.1% sits in the top ten. Deletions cut 4 bases from V and 7 bases from J, with 8 bases between. Germline loops: CDR1 SGHTA, CDR2 FQGTGA. The CDR3 is 13 residues long. The receptor was isolated from a human donor in good health. The material sequenced was Tregs from blood cultured with allogeneic cells. J is TRBJ1-6 and V is TRBV7-3; D is undetermined. CDR3 sequence: CASSSHPNSPLHF. Written as DNA, the CDR3 is TGTGCCAGCAGCTCTCACCCGAATTCACCCCTCCACTTT. Combining the CDR3 with reference TRBV7-3 and TRBJ1-6 gives the whole variable domain GAGVSQTPSNKVTEKGKYVELRCDPISGHTALYWYRQSLGQGPEFLIYFQGTGAADDSGLPNDRFFAVRPEGSVSTLKIQRTERGDSAVYLCASSSHPNSPLHFGNGTRLTVT.